The 9 T cell receptor beta chains presented below share a single source sample, sequenced in a study of T cell changes during pregnancy in multiple sclerosis. Clones were sequenced by immunoSEQ multiplex PCR, and TCRdb holds only the in-frame ones, with some missing. The sample lists roughly 11,000 clones, around four fifths occurring once. Material: CD8+ T cells from peripheral blood mononuclear cells, obtained after pregnancy. The receptors originated from a female donor in good health, enrolled as a control in a pregnancy study.

V gene TRBV7-9 combines with J gene TRBJ2-3, with D tentatively TRBD2 (5 bases). CDR3 length equals 16 residues. V lost 5 bases and J 6 bases, leaving 21 bases between the germline ends. Germline-derived CDR1 and CDR2 are SEHNR and FQNEAQ (reference sequence). The CDR3 nucleotides are TGTGCCAGCAGCGGCCAGATAGCGATAGGGCCCGATACGCAGTATTTT. Its translation: CASSGQIAIGPDTQYF.

The V gene is TRBV28, the J gene TRBJ1-5, with D possibly TRBD1 on 6 matching bases. Trimming took off 2 bases at V and 9 bases at J, with 23 bases between the two ends. Germline V gives CDR1 MDHEN, CDR2 SYDVKM. The CDR3 totals 17 residues. CDR3 DNA sequence: TGTGCCAGCAGTTTAGGCGGTCCGCAGGGGACACCACTGCCCCAGCATTTT. This encodes CASSLGGPQGTPLPQHF.

V usage is TRBV4-2 and J usage is TRBJ2-3; 8 nucleotides match TRBD2. Per germline, CDR1 LGHNA and CDR2 YNFKEQ. The CDR3 totals 16 residues. V trimming: 5 bases; J trimming: 1 base; junction bases outside the gene matches: 8. The CDR3 here is CASSEIAGSGTDTQYF. CDR3 nucleotides: TGTGCCAGCAGCGAGATAGCGGGGAGCGGCACAGATACGCAGTATTTT.

V and J are TRBV28 and TRBJ1-2; 9 positions agree with TRBD1. J lost 2 bases, V lost 6 bases, and 10 bases had no gene match. Germline loops: CDR1 MDHEN, CDR2 SYDVKM. CDR3 length: 16 amino acids. Here the CDR3 DNA reads TGTGCCAGCAGACGAGGACAGGGGCGACGGAACTATGGCTACACCTTC. Residues: CASRRGQGRRNYGYTF.

The J gene is TRBJ2-7, the V gene TRBV6-5; D might be TRBD1 (6 bases). The germline gives CDR1 MNHEY, CDR2 SVGAGI. The V gene lost 4 bases and the J gene lost 3 bases, with 13 bases spanning the gap. This CDR3 comprises 14 residues. As DNA, the CDR3 is TGTGCCAGCAGTTTTGCGGTCAGGGGCTACGAGCAGTACTTC. As protein: CASSFAVRGYEQYF.

This chain joins TRBV29-1 and TRBJ2-7; TRBD2 agrees at 9 bases. The CDR3 has 14 residues. CDR1 SQVTM and CDR2 ANQGSEA come from the germline V gene. V gave up 6 bases and J gave up 4 bases; unmatched junction bases: 10. The CDR3 DNA reads TGCAGCGTCGCTCCTAGCGGGAATATGTACGAGCAGTACTTC. Protein: CSVAPSGNMYEQYF.

V is TRBV30 and J is TRBJ1-5, with unresolved D. Germline lookup yields CDR1 GTSNPN and CDR2 SVGIG (reference sequence). Trimming left V 1 base short and J 7 bases short, with 11 bases between. The length of the CDR3 is 13 residues. The chain's CDR3 is CAWSGWSRQPQHF. CDR3 DNA sequence: TGTGCCTGGAGTGGGTGGTCGCGGCAGCCCCAGCATTTT.

The rearrangement joins TRBV5-1 to TRBJ2-1; 16 bases line up with TRBD2. CDR1 is SGHRS, CDR2 YFSETQ, per germline. This CDR3 spans 17 amino acids. V shed 4 bases and J 3 bases; nucleotides not matched to a gene: 4. This CDR3 is CASSAGTSGGGYNEQFF. The CDR3 DNA reads as TGCGCCAGCAGCGCCGGGACTAGCGGGGGGGGCTACAATGAGCAGTTCTTC.

A note on this clone: Its ends do not fully match the called genes, so a read error is possible. V gene TRBV7-2 combines with J gene TRBJ2-1; a possible D gene is TRBD2 (6 bases). The CDR3 is 15 amino acids. Germline CDR1 and CDR2: SGHTA and FQGNSA. The CDR3 region has the DNA TGTGCCGGCAGCTTATCTAGCGTTTCCTACAATGAGCAGTTCTTC. Translation: CAGSLSSVSYNEQFF.